This is a list of T cell receptor beta chains from one sample in a study of blood T cell repertoires in COVID-19. Generated by immunoSEQ multiplex PCR, the TCRdb table keeps only in-frame clones and is missing some. The profile shows 55,000 to 90,000 clones, 70% to 90% of them singletons. The sequencing input was peripheral blood. The receptors originated from a human donor in a cohort sampled during active COVID-19. Each CDR3 is given with its conserved first and last residue. The D gene is left open where the match is weak. Size values are once, few and many counts, or a class for expanded clones, and some rows have none.

clone size,J gene,V gene,D gene,CDR3 DNA,CDR3 protein
-,TRBJ2-1,TRBV6-1,TRBD2,TGTGCCAGCAGTGAAGCGCTAGCGGGAGGGCTCAGGGGTGAGCAGTTCTTC,CASSEALAGGLRGEQFF
-,TRBJ2-5,TRBV18,TRBD2,TGTGCCAGTTCCCAAAGCGGGAGCCAAGAGACCCAGTACTTC,CASSQSGSQETQYF
-,TRBJ2-1,TRBV4-1,TRBD2,TGCGCCAGCAGCCAAGTGAAACTAGCGGGAGGGGACAATGAGCAGTTCTTC,CASSQVKLAGGDNEQFF
-,TRBJ2-7,TRBV4-1,-,TGCGCCAGCAGCCTACGGACAGAATCCTACGAGCAGTACTTC,CASSLRTESYEQYF
many,TRBJ2-7,TRBV5-1,TRBD2,TGCGCCAGCAGCTTAGCTAGCGGGAGTCTCTACGAGCAGTACTTC,CASSLASGSLYEQYF
-,TRBJ2-3,TRBV6-4,TRBD2,TGTGCCAGCAGTCCGGGACTAGCGGGAGGACCAGATACGCAGTATTTT,CASSPGLAGGPDTQYF
-,TRBJ1-1,TRBV19,-,TGTGCCAGTAGTATAACAGGGTTCACTGAAGCTTTCTTT,CASSITGFTEAFF
-,TRBJ1-2,TRBV5-6,-,TGTGCCACGGTCAGAGGGCGGGTTCACTATGGCTACACCTTC,CATVRGRVHYGYTF
-,TRBJ2-7,TRBV12-3/TRBV12-4,TRBD1,TGTGCCAGCAGTTTTCAGGGGGCGCTTGAGCAGTACTTC,CASSFQGALEQYF
-,TRBJ2-2,TRBV14,-,TGTGCCAGCAGCCAAGAAAGGAGGTCCGGGGAGCTGTTTTTT,CASSQERRSGELFF
-,TRBJ2-7,TRBV19,TRBD1,TGTGCCAGTAGTAGGACAGGGACCGCCTACGAGCAGTACTTC,CASSRTGTAYEQYF